These T cell receptor beta chains were read from a single sample in a study of T-cell memory formation after mild COVID-19. TCRdb redid the calling of the 5' RACE reads with MiXCR, one entry per CDR3 protein. Seen here are roughly 150,000 distinct CDR3 sequences, 13% to 15% observed once, and the top ten hold 13% to 15%. Sample: PBMCs or a T cell subset sorted from them (not recorded which). The receptors come from an adult woman who had mild COVID-19 (a few samples of this study predate the infection). Cell type and time point are not known. Each CDR3 is given with its conserved first and last residue. Each record gives: D gene, clone size, J gene, V gene, CDR3 protein, CDR3 DNA. D genes are given only for firm matches. Rows give clone size only sometimes, using once, few, many, or a class for an expanded clone.

D: NA; size: few; J: TRBJ2-1; V: TRBV19; CDR3: CASSTGRHEQFF; DNA: TGTGCCAGTAGTACCGGACGTCATGAGCAGTTCTTC
D: NA; size: NA; J: TRBJ1-2; V: TRBV7-9; CDR3: CASSFPLPNRAITNYGYTF; DNA: TGTGCCAGCAGCTTTCCGCTCCCCAACAGGGCCATCACTAACTATGGCTACACCTTC
D: NA; size: few; J: TRBJ1-3; V: TRBV12-3/TRBV12-4; CDR3: CASSARNTIYF; DNA: TGTGCCAGCAGTGCACGAAACACCATATATTTT
D: NA; size: few; J: TRBJ2-1; V: TRBV30; CDR3: CAWRGGVRGEQFF; DNA: TGTGCCTGGAGAGGGGGTGTTAGAGGTGAGCAGTTCTTC
D: TRBD1; size: NA; J: TRBJ2-7; V: TRBV27; CDR3: CASSPRQGARYEQYF; DNA: TGTGCCAGCAGCCCCCGACAGGGGGCGAGGTACGAGCAGTACTTC
D: NA; size: few; J: TRBJ2-3; V: TRBV11-2; CDR3: CASSLGQLDTQYF; DNA: TGTGCCAGCAGCTTAGGCCAGTTGGATACGCAGTATTTT
D: NA; size: many; J: TRBJ2-5; V: TRBV12-3/TRBV12-4; CDR3: CASSLADRRETQYF; DNA: TGTGCCAGCAGTTTAGCGGACAGAAGAGAGACCCAGTACTTC
D: NA; size: NA; J: TRBJ2-1; V: TRBV6-1; CDR3: CASSLQGGEQFF; DNA: TGTGCCAGCAGTTTACAGGGAGGTGAGCAGTTCTTC
D: NA; size: NA; J: TRBJ1-1; V: TRBV20-1; CDR3: CSASGLNPGSEAFF; DNA: TGCAGTGCTAGTGGGCTGAACCCGGGCAGTGAAGCTTTCTTT
D: TRBD2; size: NA; J: TRBJ2-7; V: TRBV13; CDR3: CASNRLAGNEQYF; DNA: TGTGCCAGCAACCGACTAGCGGGAAACGAGCAGTACTTC
D: NA; size: NA; J: TRBJ2-1; V: TRBV12-3/TRBV12-4; CDR3: CASSFRDITYNEQFF; DNA: TGTGCCAGCAGTTTCCGGGACATTACCTACAATGAGCAGTTCTTC
D: TRBD1; size: NA; J: TRBJ2-7; V: TRBV9; CDR3: CASSVADRAYEQYF; DNA: TGTGCCAGCAGCGTAGCGGACAGGGCCTACGAGCAGTACTTC
D: NA; size: NA; J: TRBJ1-1; V: TRBV12-3/TRBV12-4; CDR3: CASSLRDGTEAFF; DNA: TGTGCCAGCAGCCTTAGAGATGGGACTGAAGCTTTCTTT